These 9 T cell receptor beta chains came from one sample sequenced in a study of cytomegalovirus exposure and HLA in healthy donors. Amplification used 60 Vbeta primers and 13 Jbeta primers. Assay used: immunoSEQ multiplex PCR; TCRdb lists only in-frame clones, some missing. In all, the sample yields 150,000 to 200,000 clones. Sequencing was done on a sample of PBMCs. The receptors stem from a woman between 55 and 75 years old in good health and CMV-seronegative.

The chain couples TRBV5-5 to TRBJ1-5; no clear D. The CDR3 runs 15 residues. Germline CDR1 and CDR2: SGHKS and YYEKEE (reference sequence). Deletions cut 0 bases from V and 3 bases from J, with 10 bases between. For the CDR3, the DNA is TGTGCCAGCAGCTTGGGGCAATTTGTCAATCAGCCCCAGCATTTT. This translates into CASSLGQFVNQPQHF.

The chain links TRBV5-6 to TRBJ1-2, with D unresolved. The CDR3 runs 14 residues. V lost 0 bases and J lost 7, with 13 bases in between. In germline, CDR1 is SGHDT, CDR2 YYEEEE. The CDR3 nucleotides are TGTGCCAGCAGCTTGGACACGGGGTTCGGTGGCTACACCTTC. Translation gives CASSLDTGFGGYTF.

V is TRBV5-1 and J is TRBJ1-1; 7 bases are a match to TRBD1. Germline V gene sequence: CDR1 SGHRS, CDR2 YFSETQ. The CDR3 is 17 residues long. V lost 7 bases to trimming and J lost 2 bases; unmatched junction nucleotides: 17. The CDR3 nucleotides read TGCGCCAGCCAACCACAGGGGAGCCCCATCCCTAACACTGAAGCTTTCTTT. Translation: CASQPQGSPIPNTEAFF. Full variable domain (rest looked up from reference TRBV5-1 and TRBJ1-1): KAGVTQTPRYLIKTRGQQVTLSCSPISGHRSVSWYQQTPGQGLQFLFEYFSETQRNKGNFPGRFSGRQFSNSRSEMNVSTLELGDSALYLCASQPQGSPIPNTEAFFGQGTRLTVV.

J is TRBJ1-5 and V is TRBV27; 9 bases align to TRBD1. Germline loops: CDR1 MNHEY, CDR2 SMNVEV (reference sequence). The CDR3 has 14 amino acids. Trimming removed 5 bases from V and 4 bases from J; junction bases left unmatched: 3. CDR3 loop: CASSAQGANQPQHF. The CDR3 DNA sequence: TGTGCCAGCAGTGCACAGGGGGCGAATCAGCCCCAGCATTTT.

J is TRBJ1-1 and V is TRBV11-2; possibly TRBD1 for D (5 bases). The CDR3 length is 16 residues. From germline, CDR1 is SGHAT and CDR2 FQNNGV. V shed 1 base and J shed 1 base, with 13 bases lying between them. DNA for the CDR3: TGTGCCAGCAGCTTAGTTCCAGGGTTAGGGAACACTGAAGCTTTCTTT. Amino acids: CASSLVPGLGNTEAFF.

The gene calls are TRBV5-1 and TRBJ1-2; D possibly corresponds to TRBD1 (5 bases). V lost 5 bases, J lost 4 bases, and 15 bases lay in between. The CDR3 length is 14 residues. From germline, CDR1 is SGHRS and CDR2 YFSETQ. CDR3 nucleotides: TGCGCCAGCAGTTTCGGGGGTGGTGGCTATGGCTACACCTTC. This gives the protein CASSFGGGGYGYTF.

V and J are TRBV27 and TRBJ2-1, with TRBD1 as a possible D gene (6 bases). Trimming stripped 5 bases from V and 5 bases from J, with 34 bases between. The CDR3 spans 21 residues. Germline CDR1 MNHEY, CDR2 SMNVEV (reference sequence). CDR3 bases: TGTGCCAGCAGTCACCCCACCGTCACAGGGAGACAAGGGCAATTGGACAATGAGCAGTTCTTC. It codes for CASSHPTVTGRQGQLDNEQFF.

With regard to this clone: The final CDR3 position lacks the conserved phenylalanine or tryptophan, pointing to a likely read error. The rearrangement links TRBV18 to TRBJ1-2; 7 bases map to TRBD1. Trimming removed 2 bases from V and 3 bases from J; junction bases left unmatched: 6. Germline assignment: CDR1 KGHSH and CDR2 LQKENI. CDR3 length equals 15 residues. CDR3 region: CASSPETGSDYGYTL. For the CDR3, the DNA is TGTGCCAGCTCACCAGAGACAGGGTCGGACTATGGCTACACCCTC.

V and J are TRBV28 and TRBJ2-7, with TRBD2 matching 13 bases. From germline, CDR1 is MDHEN and CDR2 SYDVKM. With V trimmed by 7 bases and J by 2 bases, 8 bases remained unmatched. The CDR3 is 16 amino acids. The CDR3 sequence: CASTKSGLAGTYEQYF. CDR3 nucleotides: TGTGCCAGCACTAAGTCGGGACTAGCGGGGACCTACGAGCAGTACTTC.